The clone carrying this T cell receptor beta chain was observed a single time. The CDR3 loop spans 15 amino acids. Germline V gene sequence: CDR1 SGHRS, CDR2 YFSETQ. Trimming left V 0 bases short and J 0 bases short, with 9 bases between. The record originates from a study of blood T cell repertoires in COVID-19. Libraries were prepared by immunoSEQ multiplex PCR; TCRdb keeps only in-frame clonotypes and omits some of them. The sample holds 200,000 to 250,000 clones; approximately 82% are singletons and the top ten take 1.5% to 2%. What was sequenced was peripheral blood. The TCR sequence derives from a young man who had recovered from COVID-19. The chain uses TRBV5-1 and TRBJ1-2; TRBD1 might be the D (6 bases). The CDR3 nucleotides read TGCGCCAGCAGCTTGGTGGCAGGGGCTAACTATGGCTACACCTTC. This gives the protein CASSLVAGANYGYTF.